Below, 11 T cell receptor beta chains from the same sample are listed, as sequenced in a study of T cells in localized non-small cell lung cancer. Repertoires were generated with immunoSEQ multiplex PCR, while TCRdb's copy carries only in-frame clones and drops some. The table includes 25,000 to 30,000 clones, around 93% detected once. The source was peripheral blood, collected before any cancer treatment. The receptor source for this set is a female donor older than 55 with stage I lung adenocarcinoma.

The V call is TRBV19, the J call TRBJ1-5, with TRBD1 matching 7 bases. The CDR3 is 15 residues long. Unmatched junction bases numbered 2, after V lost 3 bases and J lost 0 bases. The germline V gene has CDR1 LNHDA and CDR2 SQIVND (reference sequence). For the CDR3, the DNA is TGTGCCAGTAGTATTTCAGGGGGTAGCAATCAGCCCCAGCATTTT. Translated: CASSISGGSNQPQHF.

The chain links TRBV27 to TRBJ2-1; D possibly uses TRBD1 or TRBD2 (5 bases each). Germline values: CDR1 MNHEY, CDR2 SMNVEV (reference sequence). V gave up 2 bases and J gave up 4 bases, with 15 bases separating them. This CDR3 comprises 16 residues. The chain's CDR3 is CASSLGGTRKYNEQFF. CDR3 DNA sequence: TGTGCCAGCAGTTTAGGGGGAACCCGCAAATACAATGAGCAGTTCTTC.

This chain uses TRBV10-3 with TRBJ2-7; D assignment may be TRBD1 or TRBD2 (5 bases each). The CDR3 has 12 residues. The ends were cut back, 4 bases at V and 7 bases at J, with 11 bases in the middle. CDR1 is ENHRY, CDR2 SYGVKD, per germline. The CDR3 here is CAISASGSEQYF. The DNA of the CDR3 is TGTGCCATCAGTGCCTCAGGGAGTGAGCAGTACTTC.

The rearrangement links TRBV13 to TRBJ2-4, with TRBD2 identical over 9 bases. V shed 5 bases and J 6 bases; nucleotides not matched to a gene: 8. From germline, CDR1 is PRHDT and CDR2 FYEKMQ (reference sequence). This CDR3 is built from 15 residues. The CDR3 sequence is CASSPRGGPGNIQYF. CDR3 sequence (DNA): TGTGCCAGCAGCCCGCGGGGGGGGCCGGGAAACATTCAGTACTTC.

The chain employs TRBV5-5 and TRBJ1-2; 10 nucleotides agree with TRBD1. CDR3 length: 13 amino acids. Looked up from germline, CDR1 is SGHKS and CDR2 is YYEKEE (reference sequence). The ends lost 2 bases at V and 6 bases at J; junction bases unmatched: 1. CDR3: CASSFGTGDGYTF. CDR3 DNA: TGTGCCAGCAGCTTTGGGACAGGGGATGGCTACACCTTC.

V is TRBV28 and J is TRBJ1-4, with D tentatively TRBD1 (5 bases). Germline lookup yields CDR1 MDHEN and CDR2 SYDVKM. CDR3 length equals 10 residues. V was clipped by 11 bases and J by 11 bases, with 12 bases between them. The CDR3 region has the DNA TGTGCCTGTCGAGGGGCGAAACTGTTTTTT. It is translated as CACRGAKLFF.

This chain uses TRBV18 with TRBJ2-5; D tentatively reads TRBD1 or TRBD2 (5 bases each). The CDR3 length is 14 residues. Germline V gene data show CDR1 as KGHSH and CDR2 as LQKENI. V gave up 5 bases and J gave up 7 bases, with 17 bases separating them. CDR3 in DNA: TGTGCCAGCTCATCAGGGCGGGTATCGGGGACCCAGTACTTC. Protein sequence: CASSSGRVSGTQYF.

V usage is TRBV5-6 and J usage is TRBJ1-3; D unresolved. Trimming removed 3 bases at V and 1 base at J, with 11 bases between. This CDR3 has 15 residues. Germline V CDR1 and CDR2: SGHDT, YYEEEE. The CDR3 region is CASSSPSKSGNTIYF. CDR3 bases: TGTGCCAGCAGCTCGCCCAGTAAATCTGGAAACACCATATATTTT.

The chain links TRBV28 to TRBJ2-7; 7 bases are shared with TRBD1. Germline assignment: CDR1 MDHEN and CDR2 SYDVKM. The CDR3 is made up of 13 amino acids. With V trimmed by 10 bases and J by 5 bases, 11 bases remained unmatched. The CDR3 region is CATNRGFTHEQYF. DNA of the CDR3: TGTGCCACCAACAGGGGATTTACCCACGAGCAGTACTTC.

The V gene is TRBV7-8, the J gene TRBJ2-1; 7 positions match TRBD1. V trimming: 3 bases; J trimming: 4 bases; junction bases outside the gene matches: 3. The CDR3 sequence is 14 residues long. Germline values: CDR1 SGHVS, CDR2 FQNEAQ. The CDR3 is CASSLSRGYNEQFF. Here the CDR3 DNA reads TGTGCCAGCAGCTTGAGCAGGGGGTACAATGAGCAGTTCTTC. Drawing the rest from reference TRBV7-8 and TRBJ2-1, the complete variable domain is GAGVSQSPRYKVAKRGQDVALRCDPISGHVSLFWYQQALGQGPEFLTYFQNEAQLDKSGLPSDRFFAERPEGSVSTLKIQRTQQEDSAVYLCASSLSRGYNEQFFGPGTRLTVL.

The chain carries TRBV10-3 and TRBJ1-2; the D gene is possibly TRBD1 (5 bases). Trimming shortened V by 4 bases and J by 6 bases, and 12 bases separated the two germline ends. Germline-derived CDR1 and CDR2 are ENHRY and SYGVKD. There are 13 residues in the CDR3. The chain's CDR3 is CAISGQGQNGYTF. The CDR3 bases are TGTGCCATCAGTGGGCAGGGTCAGAATGGCTACACCTTC.